This T cell receptor beta chain appears in the sequencing data of a study of low-dose radiotherapy and immunotherapy resistance in tumors (dated by TCRdb to about 2022). Regarding the research as a whole: In Cohort 1, 0.5 Gy per fraction was delivered every 2 weeks, and a total PTV dose of 6.5 Gy was prescribed. Nivolumab and ipilimumab were both given intravenously, with nivolumab at a 240 mg flat dose every two weeks and ipilimumab at 1 mg/kg every six weeks. Patients took aspirin 300 mg orally once daily for four cycles, starting on cycle 1 day 1. The translational analysis covered eight patients: three from the first dose cohort and the first five from the second dose cohort. Cyclophosphamide 200 mg/m2 was given intravenously every two weeks, one day before each radiation and immunotherapy administration. For Cohort 2, the dose was 1 Gy per fraction given every two weeks, adding up to 13 Gy in total across 26 weeks. No randomization into treatment groups was done for the people taking part in the trial.

Explained via the paper, the time point label denotes: after trial treatment. Reading the label with the study, this specimen's treatment or condition is: LDRT plus nivolumab, ipilimumab, low-dose cyclophosphamide and aspirin (RACIN trial). The donors came from RACIN, which was a single-arm phase I dose-escalation trial that paired nivolumab and ipilimumab with aspirin, low-dose cyclophosphamide and low-dose radiotherapy. Patients were eligible if they had advanced solid tumors that were TIL-negative. This clonotype has a count of ten or more. Its antigen is not yet known. Per-nucleotide qualities are absent, and no much larger clonotype sits a single base away. The CDR3 covers 17 residues, taking in both the cysteine and the phenylalanine. Solely the CDR3 DNA is kept, with 51 bases framed from the first base. After removal of 6 bases from V and 6 bases from J, the junction retains 16 bases not matched to a gene. CDR1 and CDR2 (MDHEN, SYDVKM) derive from the germline V gene.

The instrument was an Illumina HiSeq 2500. First-strand cDNA was synthesized with Superscript III and a set of TRAV- and TRBV-specific primers, covering both TCRalpha and TCRbeta chains. TCRs were amplified with Phusion for approximately 20 PCR cycles using a constant-region primer together with the adapter attached to the V primers. The MessageAmp II aRNA Amplification Kit was used to amplify the isolated mRNA, with in vitro transcription run for 15 to 20 hours at 37 degrees C. mRNA for TCR sequencing was isolated with the Dynabeads mRNA DIRECT Purification Kit. Indexed Illumina adapters were added in a second Phusion PCR of roughly 25 cycles, and the PCR products were purified with AMPure XP beads. As for how the authors treated the data: Using custom Perl scripts, TCR sequences encoding the same protein were pooled, out-of-frame sequences were removed, and the abundance of each clonotype was computed. TCR sequences supported by only a single read were excluded from analysis. Shannon entropy, Gini index, clonality, richness, and the frequency of TCRs shared between repertoires were included as repertoire metrics. Through fastp at Q25 and MiXCR, TCRdb rebuilt clones from the public reads, retaining in-frame beta chains. Rows are unified per CDR3 protein, each entry keeping the most common DNA and genes. For this entry, the V and J calls and clone size follow TCRdb and not the study's own pipeline. The table for this sample lists about 91,000 distinct CDR3 sequences; roughly 20% of them were counted only once. In total, the top ten clones hold 9.5% to 15% of the sample.

The V and J segments used are TRBV28 and TRBJ2-7; TRBD1 lines up with 11 middle nucleotides. The specimen comprised PBMCs, sampled after low-dose radiotherapy plus immunotherapy. The TCR originated in a female donor with ovarian cancer. The CDR3 region: CASSLRTGGAEVFEQYF. The DNA sequence is TGTGCCAGCAGCCTCCGGACAGGGGGCGCCGAGGTATTCGAGCAGTACTTC.